This T cell receptor (beta chain) comes out of a study of T-cell reconstitution after alpha-beta-depleted transplantation in children. This clonotype was seen a few times. Unique molecular identifiers were incorporated during preparation of the TCRbeta library. One entry per CDR3 protein results from TCRdb running MiXCR on the PCR reads. The sample contains about 600,000 distinct CDR3 sequences, about 10% of which appear only once. The sequence came from a human donor who donated a stem cell graft to a child with acute myeloid leukemia. Source: PBMCs from the stem cell graft donor, taken from the stem cell graft.

As DNA, the CDR3 is TGCGCCAGCAGCGGGCAGGGACACTACGAGCAGTACTTC. It translates to CASSGQGHYEQYF. The chain employs TRBV4-1 and TRBJ2-7; tentatively, D is TRBD1 (6 bases). CDR1 is MGHRA, CDR2 YSYEKL, per germline. The CDR3 spans 13 residues. V was cut by 5 bases and J by 3 bases, with 11 bases left in between.